The 30 T cell receptor beta chains below were found in one sample sequenced in a study of tumor-infiltrating lymphocytes in primary liver carcinoma. Co-extracting RNA and DNA was done with roughly 17-32 mg of unsorted bulk tissue as input. From 450 to 600 ng total RNA, TCR beta cDNA was generated with a primer in the constant region. A slightly modified ARM-PCR protocol with three nested multiplex PCR rounds produced these TCR beta libraries. The opening two PCR rounds, ten to eleven cycles each, paired TRBV1-TRBV30 forward primers with a C-beta reverse primer. TCRdb passed the multiplex PCR reads through MiXCR, listing each CDR3 protein once. The table lists around 71,000 distinct CDR3 sequences, 65% to 75% of them singletons. The sequenced sample was liver tumor tissue from sampling region 4. As to subset: tumor region T4, right-lateral pole. The receptor set was obtained from an older woman with primary liver carcinoma and hepatitis B virus infection.

Of note for this clonotype: Here the CDR3 omits its conserved ending phenylalanine or tryptophan, so a read error is the likely source. The rearrangement uses TRBV5-6 and TRBJ2-4, with a possible D match to TRBD2 (5 bases). CDR3 length: 15 amino acids. Trimming cost V 4 bases and J 3 bases, with 14 bases left between them. CDR1 and CDR2 from the germline V gene are SGHDT and YYEEEE. The CDR3, as DNA: TGTGCCAGCAGCAACCTAGCTCTAGGCAAAAACATTCAGTACTCC. Encoded protein: CASSNLALGKNIQYS.

A word on this clonotype: Because it lacks the conserved phenylalanine or tryptophan at the end, this CDR3 is likely a read error. The V call is TRBV30, the J call TRBJ1-1, with D unresolved. V lost 3 bases, J lost 1 base, and 9 bases lay in between. This CDR3 region has 13 residues. CDR1 is GTSNPN, CDR2 SVGIG, per germline (reference sequence). Here the CDR3 DNA reads TGTGCCTGGAGAAGGCAGGAGAACACTGAAGCTTTCTCT. Translating it yields CAWRRQENTEAFS.

V usage is TRBV6-1 and J usage is TRBJ1-1; D may be TRBD1 (6 bases). The germline CDR1 and CDR2 sequences are MNHNS and SASEGT. CDR3 length: 15 residues. The V end was cut by 8 bases, the J end by 10 bases, with 26 bases between. CDR3 DNA sequence: TGTGCCAGCGTCCGGGGCAGGGGATTTAGGCCTGTAGCTTTCTTT. It yields the protein CASVRGRGFRPVAFF.

Points on this clonotype: The junction and the germline gene differ at one end; a read error may be behind it. The rearrangement joins TRBV12-3 or TRBV12-4 to TRBJ2-3; D gene unclear. The CDR3 sequence is 13 residues long. In DNA, the CDR3 is TGTGCCAGCAGTTTAGGACCCCAAGATATGCAGTTTTTT. Residues: CASSLGPQDMQFF.

For this clonotype: The junction does not match germline at one end; this may be a read error. For the CDR3, the DNA is TGTGTCAGCAGCTTAGGCATGCTAGCCGGAAACACCGGGGAGCTGTTTTTT. Amino acid sequence: CVSSLGMLAGNTGELFF. This chain joins TRBV11-3 and TRBJ2-2; weak D call: TRBD2 (5 bases). The length of the CDR3 is 17 residues. Germline values: CDR1 SGHNT, CDR2 YENEEA.

Concerning this clonotype itself: Sequence at one end of the junction differs from germline and may be a read error. The V call is TRBV18, the J call TRBJ2-2, with a weak D call TRBD1 (6 bases). Germline V gene lookup returns CDR1 KGHSH and CDR2 LQKENI. The CDR3 covers 16 residues. The CDR3: CASSPPAGVNTGEPFF. The CDR3 coding sequence is TGTGCCAGCTCACCACCGGCAGGGGTGAACACCGGGGAGCCGTTTTTT.

Points on this clonotype: Mismatch with germline at one junction end may stem from a read error. The chain recombines TRBV11-1 with TRBJ2-3; D remains unclear. The CDR3 loop spans 14 amino acids. The germline V gene encodes CDR1 SGHAT and CDR2 FQDESV (reference sequence). The CDR3 spells CTSTLRQRARESHF. The CDR3 nucleotides are TGTACCAGCACCTTAAGGCAACGTGCGAGAGAGTCTCACTTT.

In this sample, this clonotype turned up once. At one end, the junction sequence differs from germline, possibly due to a read error. The chain carries TRBV11-2 and TRBJ2-5, with TRBD2 as a possible D gene (5 bases). Germline V CDR1 and CDR2: SGHAT, FQNNGV. The CDR3 contains 13 residues. The CDR3 region is CASKIQEWETQCF. The CDR3 DNA sequence: TGTGCCAGCAAGATCCAGGAGTGGGAGACCCAGTGCTTC.

The gene calls are TRBV29-1 and TRBJ2-3, with TRBD2 matching 7 bases. This CDR3 has 13 amino acids. Looked up from germline, CDR1 is SQVTM and CDR2 is ANQGSEA. The CDR3 DNA reads as TGCGGCGCATTAGCACGGGAGGCCGATACGCAGTATTTT. It is translated as CGALAREADTQYF.

Regarding this clonotype: One end of the junction does not line up with germline, which may come from a read error. The chain combines TRBV19 with TRBJ1-1; TRBD1 is a possible D gene (5 bases). The CDR3 is made up of 14 amino acids. From germline, CDR1 is LNHDA and CDR2 SQIVND (reference sequence). The CDR3 nucleotides read TGTGCCAGTACCCCAGAACAGGTGAACACTGGAGCTTTCTTT. Amino acids: CASTPEQVNTGAFF.

Of note for this clonotype: A read error may account for a junction end that differs from germline. The rearrangement joins TRBV29-1 to TRBJ1-2; D unclear. The CDR3 loop spans 11 amino acids. Per germline, CDR1 SQVTM and CDR2 ANQGSEA. CDR3 residues: CSVVENYDYIF. Written as DNA, the CDR3 is TGCAGCGTTGTAGAAAACTATGACTACATCTTC.

The chain joins TRBV12-3 or TRBV12-4 to TRBJ1-5; no clear D. V lost 10 bases and J lost 7, with 23 bases in between. The CDR3 is 15 amino acids. The CDR3 DNA reads as TGTGCCATCAGCCTCGGCCTATCAAAGGGCCAGCCCCAGCATTTT. Its translation is CAISLGLSKGQPQHF.

The rearrangement uses TRBV5-5 and TRBJ2-3; the D is unclear. The CDR3 has 13 residues. V was cut by 3 bases and J by 5 bases, with 10 bases left in between. Germline assignment: CDR1 SGHKS and CDR2 YYEKEE (reference sequence). The CDR3 region is CASSSQSVDTQYF. CDR3 bases: TGTGCCAGCAGCTCACAGTCGGTAGATACGCAGTATTTT.

Comments on this clonotype: The CDR3 does not end in the conserved phenylalanine or tryptophan, so this is likely a read error. Because the CDR3's place on the DNA is in doubt, the DNA is left out and the CDR3 is given as listed by TCRdb. The rearrangement links TRBV11-2 to TRBJ2-4; no DNA check was done on the table's D call, TRBD1. The CDR3 is 14 amino acids in total, end residues counted. From germline, CDR1 is SGHAT and CDR2 FQNNGV. The CDR3 region is CASNLAGPKNIQHL.

Note on this clonotype: It may be a read error: a sequence one base away is much more abundant. The V call is TRBV30, the J call TRBJ2-7, with 7 bases that match TRBD2. CDR1 and CDR2 from the germline V gene are GTSNPN and SVGIG (reference sequence). This CDR3 region has 11 residues. DNA for the CDR3: TGTGTCTGGACCTGGGAGGGCGAGCAGTACTTC. Translation gives CVWTWEGEQYF.

The sample holds many counts of this clonotype. The V gene is TRBV14, the J gene TRBJ2-1, with D tentatively TRBD2 (6 bases). Germline lookup yields CDR1 SGHDN and CDR2 FVKESK. The CDR3 is made up of 16 amino acids. Trimming removed 1 base from V and 9 bases from J, with 19 bases in between. CDR3 protein: CASSQVGGTGLGEQFF. The DNA of the CDR3 is TGTGCCAGCAGCCAAGTGGGCGGGACTGGCCTTGGTGAGCAGTTCTTC.

Of note for this clonotype: The junction shows a germline mismatch at one end, possibly a read error. This chain uses TRBV11-2 with TRBJ2-2; D perhaps matches TRBD2 (5 bases). Germline V gene sequence: CDR1 SGHAT, CDR2 FQNNGV. The CDR3 has 15 residues. The CDR3 loop reads CASSPPKGLTGKLFF. The CDR3 DNA is TGTGCCAGCAGCCCTCCGAAAGGACTGACCGGGAAGCTGTTTTTT. Full variable domain (outside the CDR3, taken from reference TRBV11-2 and TRBJ2-2): EAGVAQSPRYKIIEKRQSVAFWCNPISGHATLYWYQQILGQGPKLLIQFQNNGVVDDSQLPKDRFSAERLKGVDSTLKIQPAKLEDSAVYLCASSPPKGLTGKLFFGEGSRLTVL.

In regard to this clonotype: Lacking the conserved final phenylalanine or tryptophan, this CDR3 likely reflects a read error. CDR3 amino acids: CTSSLDPNSPLHS. The DNA of the CDR3 is TGTACCAGCAGCTTAGATCCTAATTCACCTCTCCACTCT. The J gene is TRBJ1-6, the V gene TRBV11-2; no definite D call. Germline loops: CDR1 SGHAT, CDR2 FQNNGV. The CDR3 is 13 amino acids.

The rearrangement uses TRBV5-1 and TRBJ2-1; tentatively, D is TRBD1 or TRBD2 (8 bases each). Per the germline V gene, CDR1 is SGHRS and CDR2 is YFSETQ. The CDR3 totals 20 residues. DNA for the CDR3: TGCTCAAGCAGCCCCCTGGCGGACAGGGCAGGGACTAGTAGGCAGCGTGAGCAGTTCTTC. Translated, it gives CSSSPLADRAGTSRQREQFF.

Regarding this clonotype: One end of the junction fails to match germline, which may point to a read error. CDR3: CASSFRQGSNQPKHF. For the CDR3, the DNA is TGTGCCAGCAGTTTTAGACAGGGCAGCAATCAGCCCAAGCATTTT. This chain joins TRBV6-6 and TRBJ1-5, with 7 bases that match TRBD1. The length of the CDR3 is 15 residues. Germline V gene lookup returns CDR1 MNHNY and CDR2 SVGAGI (reference sequence).

This clonotype occurred a few times. The chain employs TRBV18 and TRBJ1-1; TRBD1 is a possible D gene (5 bases). Germline V gene data show CDR1 as KGHSH and CDR2 as LQKENI. The CDR3 is made up of 13 amino acids. V lost 3 bases and J 5 bases, leaving 10 bases between the germline ends. CDR3 sequence reads: CASSPTGQTEAFF. For the CDR3, the DNA is TGTGCCAGCTCACCCACGGGGCAGACTGAAGCTTTCTTT. Variable domain in full (rest from reference TRBV18 and TRBJ1-1): NAGVMQNPRHLVRRRGQEARLRCSPMKGHSHVYWYRQLPEEGLKFMVYLQKENIIDESGMPKERFSAEFPKEGPSILRIQQVVRGDSAAYFCASSPTGQTEAFFGQGTRLTVV.

This clonotype was picked up a small number of times. The conserved phenylalanine or tryptophan normally closing the CDR3 is absent here, so this likely arose from a read error. The chain is built from TRBV6-5 and TRBJ1-1; D ambiguous. Between the trimmed V and J ends, which lost 7 bases and 1 base, there was a span of 7 bases. Germline lookup yields CDR1 MNHEY and CDR2 SVGAGI. The CDR3 sequence is 12 residues long. The CDR3 DNA sequence: TGTGCCAGCACTTCAGGGAACACTGAAGCTTTCTCT. Protein sequence: CASTSGNTEAFS.

This clonotype has more than one count but fewer than ten. This sequence joins TRBV27 and TRBJ2-2, with D uncertain. Germline V gives CDR1 MNHEY, CDR2 SMNVEV (reference sequence). The CDR3 totals 17 residues. V was trimmed by 5 bases and J by 6 bases, leaving 22 bases between them. CDR3 loop: CASSPPQQSFGSGELFF. CDR3 in DNA: TGTGCCAGCAGTCCACCACAACAGAGTTTCGGCTCCGGGGAGCTGTTTTTT.

On this clonotype: Since no conserved phenylalanine or tryptophan closes the CDR3, a read error is the likely cause. The rearrangement links TRBV11-2 to TRBJ2-3; 7 bases are a match to TRBD1. The germline V gene has CDR1 SGHAT and CDR2 FQNNGV. The CDR3 has 14 residues. Here the CDR3 DNA reads TGTGCCGGCAGCTTAGACAGGGAGATTGATACGCAGTATTAT. It translates to CAGSLDREIDTQYY.

A note on this clonotype: One junction end does not reproduce the germline sequence, and a read error may be involved. This rearrangement joins TRBV11-2 to TRBJ1-2; maybe TRBD1 (5 bases). The CDR3 has 17 residues. Per the germline V gene, CDR1 is SGHAT and CDR2 is FQNNGV. The CDR3: CASSLDPIRALRYGHTF. CDR3 coding DNA: TGTGCCAGCAGCTTAGACCCTATCAGGGCGCTGCGCTATGGCCACACCTTC.

The rearrangement uses TRBV5-4 and TRBJ2-1, with TRBD2 identical over 12 bases. The CDR3 sequence is 15 residues long. Germline assignment: CDR1 SGHNT and CDR2 YYREEE (reference sequence). Losses at the gene ends were 6 bases for V and 7 bases for J; bases not matched to a gene: 8. The CDR3 DNA sequence: TGTGCCAGCAACCCTGGACTAGCGGGAAAGAATGAGCAGTTCTTC. Translation: CASNPGLAGKNEQFF. The full variable domain, rest sourced from reference TRBV5-4 and TRBJ2-1, is ETGVTQSPTHLIKTRGQQVTLRCSSQSGHNTVSWYQQALGQGPQFIFQYYREEENGRGNFPPRFSGLQFPNYSSELNVNALELDDSALYLCASNPGLAGKNEQFFGPGTRLTVL.

Comments on this clonotype: At one end the junction does not follow the germline gene, possibly because of a read error. The chain carries TRBV7-9 and TRBJ2-1; D gene unclear. The CDR3 spans 15 residues. The germline V gene encodes CDR1 SEHNR and CDR2 FQNEAQ (reference sequence). As DNA, the CDR3 is TGTGCCAGCAGCTTCTATCAGAGCTCCCACAATGTGCAGTTCTTC. Translated: CASSFYQSSHNVQFF.

On this clonotype: No conserved phenylalanine or tryptophan ends this CDR3, so it is likely a read error. The DNA is omitted, as the CDR3 cannot be located on it reliably, and the CDR3 follows TCRdb's listing. This rearrangement joins TRBV11-2 to TRBJ2-7; the tabulated D call, TRBD2, remains unverified against the DNA. The germline CDR1 and CDR2 sequences are SGHAT and FQNNGV. The CDR3 spans 12 residues, counting both ends. The CDR3 sequence is CTSSHTRHEQYS.

Of note for this clonotype: Given a much more abundant clone one base away, this may be a read error. A read error is likely, as this CDR3 ends without the conserved phenylalanine or tryptophan. This CDR3 reads CASSLDDRAVGETQYL. CDR3 nucleotides: TGTGCCAGCAGTTTAGATGACAGGGCTGTCGGAGAGACCCAGTACTTG. The chain joins TRBV28 to TRBJ2-5, with TRBD1 matching 7 bases. V trimming: 2 bases; J trimming: 4 bases; junction bases outside the gene matches: 10. This CDR3 has 16 amino acids. From germline, CDR1 is MDHEN and CDR2 SYDVKM.

V and J are TRBV6-2 or TRBV6-3 and TRBJ2-1; 13 bases agree with TRBD2. Germline V lookup: CDR1 MNHEY, CDR2 SVGEGT. Trimming cost V 5 bases and J 13 bases; bases outside gene matches: 11. The CDR3 consists of 15 residues. CDR3 DNA: TGTGCCAGCAGTCTAACTAGCGGGAGGGCCGCTGAACAGTTCTTC. This encodes CASSLTSGRAAEQFF.